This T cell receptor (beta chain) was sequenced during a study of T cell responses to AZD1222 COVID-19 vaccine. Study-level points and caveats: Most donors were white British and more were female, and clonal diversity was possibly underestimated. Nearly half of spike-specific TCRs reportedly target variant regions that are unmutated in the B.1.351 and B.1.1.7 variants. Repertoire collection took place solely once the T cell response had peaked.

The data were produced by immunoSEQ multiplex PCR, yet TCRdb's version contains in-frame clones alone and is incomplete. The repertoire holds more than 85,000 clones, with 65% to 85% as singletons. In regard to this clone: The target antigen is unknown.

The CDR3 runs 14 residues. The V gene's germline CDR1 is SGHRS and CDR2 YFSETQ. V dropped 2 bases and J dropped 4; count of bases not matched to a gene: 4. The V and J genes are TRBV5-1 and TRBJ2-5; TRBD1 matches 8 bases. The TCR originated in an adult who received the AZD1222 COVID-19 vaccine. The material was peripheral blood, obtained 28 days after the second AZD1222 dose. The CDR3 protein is CASSFGQGGETQYF. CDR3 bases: TGCGCCAGCAGCTTTGGACAGGGAGGAGAGACCCAGTACTTC.